What follows are 13 T cell receptor beta chains derived from one specimen sequenced in a study of T-cell reconstitution after alpha-beta-depleted transplantation in children. Unique molecular identifiers featured in how the TCRbeta library was prepared. TCRdb analysed the PCR reads with MiXCR anew, one entry per CDR3 protein. This sample yields approximately 400,000 distinct CDR3 sequences, of which roughly 10% are seen a single time; approximately 5% belongs to the top ten. The material sequenced was PBMCs from the stem cell graft donor, taken from the stem cell graft. All receptors come from a human donor who donated a stem cell graft to a child with acute myeloid leukemia.

This clonotype was seen more than once but under ten times. DNA of the CDR3: TGTGCCAGCAGTTCAGGAACAGGGCGCGGCTACACCTTC. Encoded protein: CASSSGTGRGYTF. The V and J genes are TRBV6-5 and TRBJ1-2, with D perhaps TRBD1 (6 bases). Germline V lookup: CDR1 MNHEY, CDR2 SVGAGI. There are 13 residues in the CDR3. Trimming left V 4 bases short and J 8 bases short, with 14 bases between.

The chain combines TRBV7-3 with TRBJ1-3; D is possibly TRBD1 (5 bases). The CDR3 runs to 21 residues. CDR1 and CDR2 (germline): SGHTA, FQGTGA. V was pared by 1 base and J by 0 bases, with 25 bases between. The CDR3 DNA follows: TGTGCCAGCAGCTTAAAAGACCGCCTTCTACAGGACCCATTCTCTGGAAACACCATATATTTT. This gives the protein CASSLKDRLLQDPFSGNTIYF.

The sample holds many counts of this clonotype. The chain joins TRBV11-2 to TRBJ2-3; D is undetermined. CDR1 and CDR2 from the germline V gene are SGHAT and FQNNGV. V lost 4 bases and J lost 4, with 15 bases in between. The CDR3 has 15 amino acids. The CDR3 here is CASSWGNIESDTQYF. CDR3 bases: TGTGCCAGCAGCTGGGGTAACATCGAATCAGATACGCAGTATTTT.

There are a few counts of this clonotype. The gene calls are TRBV20-1 and TRBJ2-2, with D uncertain. Per the germline V gene, CDR1 is DFQATT and CDR2 is SNEGSKA (reference sequence). This CDR3 has 13 residues. V lost 6 bases, J lost 0 bases, and 8 bases lay in between. In nucleotides, the CDR3 is TGCAGTGCCTTCATCGCGAACACCGGGGAGCTGTTTTTT. It specifies CSAFIANTGELFF.

A few counts support this clonotype. The gene calls are TRBV7-2 and TRBJ2-7; the D gene is possibly TRBD2 (5 bases). CDR1 is SGHTA, CDR2 FQGNSA, per germline. The CDR3 runs 14 residues. V was trimmed by 1 base and J by 3 bases, leaving 10 bases between them. The CDR3 DNA is TGTGCCAGCAGCTTAGTGAGTAGCGACTACGAGCAGTACTTC. Translation: CASSLVSSDYEQYF.

This clonotype was counted only a few times. The chain employs TRBV10-3 and TRBJ2-7, with no clear D. The CDR3 has 13 residues. Trimming removed 6 bases from V and 0 bases from J, with 9 bases in between. The germline CDR1 and CDR2 sequences are ENHRY and SYGVKD. The CDR3 region is CAIRTTNSYEQYF. As DNA, the CDR3 is TGTGCCATCAGGACCACTAACTCCTACGAGCAGTACTTC.

This clonotype was found many times. J is TRBJ1-3 and V is TRBV20-1; TRBD1 aligns across 7 bases. Germline-derived CDR1 and CDR2 are DFQATT and SNEGSKA (reference sequence). The CDR3 has 15 amino acids. Trimming at V came to 1 base and at J to 3 bases, leaving 6 bases not matched to a gene. The CDR3 loop reads CSARVPGQRGNTIYF. In DNA form, the CDR3 reads TGCAGTGCTAGAGTCCCGGGACAGCGTGGAAACACCATATATTTT.

The V and J genes are TRBV20-1 and TRBJ2-3, with 12 bases that match TRBD2. This CDR3 has 19 residues. From germline, CDR1 is DFQATT and CDR2 SNEGSKA (reference sequence). V lost 5 bases, J lost 6 bases, and 21 bases stayed unmatched. The CDR3 loop reads CSAPPGRKRTSGTSDTQYF. CDR3 in DNA: TGCAGTGCTCCACCGGGACGTAAAAGGACTAGCGGGACTTCTGATACGCAGTATTTT.

The chain links TRBV18 to TRBJ1-4; D is perhaps TRBD1 (5 bases). With 8 bases removed from V and 4 bases from J, the gap between germline ends came to 26 bases. The germline CDR1 and CDR2 sequences are KGHSH and LQKENI. The CDR3 runs to 18 residues. For the CDR3, the DNA is TGTGCCAGCCATGGACCACAGGACCCGGAGAGGATTAATGAAAAACTGTTTTTT. It yields the protein CASHGPQDPERINEKLFF.

This clonotype was counted between two and nine times. This chain links TRBV4-3 with TRBJ2-1, with D possibly being TRBD2 (6 bases). CDR1 is LGHNA, CDR2 YSLEER, per germline. This CDR3 comprises 16 residues. V lost 1 base and J 0 bases, leaving 10 bases between the germline ends. Here the CDR3 reads CASSQVAESSYNEQFF. The CDR3 coding sequence is TGCGCCAGCAGCCAAGTAGCGGAAAGCTCCTACAATGAGCAGTTCTTC.

In its sample, this clonotype was seen a few times. V and J are TRBV19 and TRBJ2-3; TRBD2 matches at 11 bases. The length of the CDR3 is 18 residues. The germline V gene encodes CDR1 LNHDA and CDR2 SQIVND (reference sequence). V was clipped by 3 bases and J by 2 bases; unmatched bases: 10. CDR3 nucleotide sequence: TGTGCCAGTAGTATGGAGCCACTAGCGGGGGCAATCACAGATACGCAGTATTTT. Translated, it gives CASSMEPLAGAITDTQYF. The entire variable domain, with the rest obtained from reference TRBV19 and TRBJ2-3, is as follows: DGGITQSPKYLFRKEGQNVTLSCEQNLNHDAMYWYRQDPGQGLRLIYYSQIVNDFQKGDIAEGYSVSREKKESFPLTVTSAQKNPTAFYLCASSMEPLAGAITDTQYFGPGTRLTVL.

This clonotype was seen many times. The CDR3 DNA sequence: TGCGCCAGCAGACACTCCGGTGCGGGAGGGACCACAGATACGCAGTATTTT. This sequence encodes CASRHSGAGGTTDTQYF. V usage is TRBV5-1 and J usage is TRBJ2-3; 9 bases are shared with TRBD2. The trim removed 5 bases at V and 2 bases at J, leaving 12 bases unmatched. Germline values: CDR1 SGHRS, CDR2 YFSETQ. The CDR3 extends over 17 amino acids.

The chain recombines TRBV20-1 with TRBJ2-4; 8 bases are a match to TRBD2. Germline-derived CDR1 and CDR2 are DFQATT and SNEGSKA (reference sequence). The CDR3 covers 16 residues. Written as DNA, the CDR3 is TGCGGGGCAGAGCGGGGGTCCCTGGGAGCCAAAAACATTCAGTACTTC. This sequence encodes CGAERGSLGAKNIQYF.